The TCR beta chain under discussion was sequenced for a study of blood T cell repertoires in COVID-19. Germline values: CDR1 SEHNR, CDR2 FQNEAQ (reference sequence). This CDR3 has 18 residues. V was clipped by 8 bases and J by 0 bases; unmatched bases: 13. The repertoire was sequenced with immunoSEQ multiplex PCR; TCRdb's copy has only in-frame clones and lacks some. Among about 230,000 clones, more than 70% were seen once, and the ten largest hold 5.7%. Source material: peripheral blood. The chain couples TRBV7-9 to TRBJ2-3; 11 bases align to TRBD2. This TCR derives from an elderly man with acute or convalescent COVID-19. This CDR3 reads CASGALSGGGTSTDTQYF. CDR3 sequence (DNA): TGTGCCAGCGGAGCCCTTAGCGGGGGGGGAACTAGCACAGATACGCAGTATTTT. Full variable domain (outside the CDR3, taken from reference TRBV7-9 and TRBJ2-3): DTGVSQNPRHKITKRGQNVTFRCDPISEHNRLYWYRQTLGQGPEFLTYFQNEAQLEKSRLLSDRFSAERPKGSFSTLEIQRTEQGDSAMYLCASGALSGGGTSTDTQYFGPGTRLTVL.